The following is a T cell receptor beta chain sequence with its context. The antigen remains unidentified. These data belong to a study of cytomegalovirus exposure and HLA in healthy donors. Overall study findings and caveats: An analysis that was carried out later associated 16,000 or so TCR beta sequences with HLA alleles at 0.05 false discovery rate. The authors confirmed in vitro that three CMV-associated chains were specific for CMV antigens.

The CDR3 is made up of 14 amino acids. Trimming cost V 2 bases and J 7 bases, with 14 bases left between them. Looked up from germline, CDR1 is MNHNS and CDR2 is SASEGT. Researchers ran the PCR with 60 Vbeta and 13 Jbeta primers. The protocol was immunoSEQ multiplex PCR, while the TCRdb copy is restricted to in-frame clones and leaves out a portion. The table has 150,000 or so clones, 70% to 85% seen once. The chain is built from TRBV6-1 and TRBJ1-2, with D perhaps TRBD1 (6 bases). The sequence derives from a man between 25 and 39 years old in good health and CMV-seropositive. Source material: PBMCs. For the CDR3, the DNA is TGTGCCAGCAGTGAATTCGAGGGGGTGAGTGGCTACACCTTC. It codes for CASSEFEGVSGYTF.